The next 2 T cell receptor beta chains were all read from a single sample in a study of vaccination effects on CD4 cells after COVID-19. Sequencing in the ViraFEST assay came after antigen-specific CD4+ T cells had been expanded with viral peptide pools, which were used to stimulate PBMC. Following 10 days of culture, CD4+ T cells were isolated. In the vaccine recipients, nucleocapsid antibodies were negative and there was no prior SARS-CoV-2 infection. Clones were read by immunoSEQ multiplex PCR, and TCRdb kept only the in-frame ones, dropping some. The profile covers some 65,000 clones, with approximately 76% appearing a single time and about 3% taken by the ten largest. Antigen specificity for these receptors is unknown. Sequencing used CD4+ T cells from PBMCs cultured with HCoV-NL63 spike peptides, obtained before COVID-19 vaccination. These TCRs come from a human donor who received a COVID-19 vaccine.

The chain has TRBV12-5 and TRBJ2-3; possible D gene TRBD1, 6 bases. Germline CDR1 LGHNT, CDR2 FRNRAP. The CDR3 has 14 residues. Trimming removed 1 base from V and 1 base from J, with 6 bases in between. CDR3 sequence: CASGLAGGTDTQYF. For the CDR3, the DNA is TGTGCTAGTGGTTTGGCAGGGGGCACAGATACGCAGTATTTT.

In this sample, this clone turned up once. V and J are TRBV28 and TRBJ1-5; no clear D gene. The CDR3 spans 13 residues. The germline CDR1 and CDR2 sequences are MDHEN and SYDVKM. V gave up 6 bases and J gave up 4 bases, with 10 bases separating them. Here the CDR3 reads CASSRDPNQPQHF. Here the CDR3 DNA reads TGTGCCAGCAGCCGGGATCCGAATCAGCCCCAGCATTTT.